Each of the 25 T cell receptor beta chains below was sequenced from the same sample in a study of T cells in Graves' hyperthyroidism and ophthalmopathy. There were TCR beta CDR3 regions amplified from RNA transcripts. Initially, a first-round RT-PCR of the TCR CDR3 employed the HTBI primer set. TCRdb ran MiXCR on the multiplex PCR reads and lists one entry per CDR3 protein. The sample yields roughly 510,000 distinct CDR3 sequences, roughly 20% seen once. The source material was blood. The receptors originated from a man younger than 35 with Graves' hyperthyroidism.

The sample holds many counts of this clonotype. The chain uses TRBV30 and TRBJ1-1, with a possible D match to TRBD1 (6 bases). The CDR3 is 14 residues long. V dropped 1 base and J dropped 4 bases, with 13 bases sitting between them. Germline-derived CDR1 and CDR2 are GTSNPN and SVGIG (reference sequence). Here the CDR3 reads CAWSAKSDSTEAFF. DNA for the CDR3: TGTGCCTGGAGTGCAAAATCGGACAGCACTGAAGCTTTCTTT.

In this sample, this clonotype turned up a few times. V is TRBV4-1 and J is TRBJ1-2; D is undetermined. Germline CDR1 MGHRA, CDR2 YSYEKL. Trimming stripped 3 bases from V and 3 bases from J, with 14 bases between. The CDR3 has 15 residues. The CDR3 is CASSQDRTDDYGYTF. CDR3 DNA sequence: TGCGCCAGCAGCCAGGACCGGACGGACGACTATGGCTACACCTTC.

This clonotype was observed many times. The V call is TRBV6-5, the J call TRBJ1-5; D remains unclear. Germline values: CDR1 MNHEY, CDR2 SVGAGI. The CDR3 consists of 14 residues. V dropped 2 bases and J dropped 2 bases, with 7 bases sitting between them. CDR3 residues: CASSYREGNQPQHF. The CDR3 bases are TGTGCCAGCAGTTACAGGGAAGGCAATCAGCCCCAGCATTTT.

V and J are TRBV12-3 or TRBV12-4 and TRBJ1-6, with D possibly matching TRBD1 (6 bases). The CDR3 is 11 residues long. The V and J ends lost 3 bases and 13 bases respectively, with 7 bases between them. The CDR3 loop reads CASSLGGPLHF. CDR3 bases: TGTGCCAGCAGTTTGGGGGGCCCCCTCCACTTT.

In its sample, this clonotype was seen many times. The V call is TRBV11-3, the J call TRBJ1-1; D unclear. The length of the CDR3 is 13 residues. Germline CDR1 SGHNT, CDR2 YENEEA. The germline V and J ends were trimmed by 5 bases and 5 bases, with 12 bases remaining between them. Written as DNA, the CDR3 is TGTGCCAGCAGCACCTGGACGGGGACTGAAGCTTTCTTT. Its protein product is CASSTWTGTEAFF.

This clonotype was detected many times. V is TRBV6-1 and J is TRBJ1-2; possibly TRBD1 for D (5 bases). V dropped 5 bases and J dropped 0 bases, with 13 bases sitting between them. CDR3 length: 15 amino acids. Germline V CDR1 and CDR2: MNHNS, SASEGT. CDR3 nucleotide sequence: TGTGCCAGCAGTCCGACAGCCGGATCTAACTATGGCTACACCTTC. It codes for CASSPTAGSNYGYTF.

In this sample, this clonotype turned up many times. The chain uses TRBV29-1 and TRBJ2-7; 7 bases fit TRBD2. Germline V gene lookup returns CDR1 SQVTM and CDR2 ANQGSEA. V trimming: 4 bases; J trimming: 0 bases; junction bases outside the gene matches: 3. CDR3 length equals 13 residues. The CDR3 nucleotides are TGCAGCGTTGGGCGGGGGAGCTCCTACGAGCAGTACTTC. It encodes CSVGRGSSYEQYF.

This clonotype was recorded a few times. The chain uses TRBV24-1 and TRBJ1-3; no firm D call. Trimming cost V 3 bases and J 4 bases, with 9 bases left between them. Germline CDR1 is KGHDR and CDR2 is SFDVKD. The CDR3 length is 14 residues. As DNA, the CDR3 is TGTGCCACCAGTGATCCCGCCAAAGGAAACACCATATATTTT. It is translated as CATSDPAKGNTIYF.

At least ten counts were recorded for this clonotype. The chain carries TRBV2 and TRBJ2-5; TRBD1 is a possible D gene (6 bases). Germline V gene data show CDR1 as SNHLY and CDR2 as FYNNEI. V lost 8 bases and J 2 bases, leaving 15 bases between the germline ends. The CDR3 loop spans 14 amino acids. The CDR3 bases are TGTGCCAGCCGGATGGACAGACTACAAGAGACCCAGTACTTC. This encodes CASRMDRLQETQYF.

This clonotype was found many times. The V gene is TRBV20-1, the J gene TRBJ2-7; TRBD2 might be the D (5 bases). Trimming took 8 bases from V and 2 from J, leaving 16 bases between them. The CDR3 consists of 13 residues. Germline V CDR1 and CDR2: DFQATT, SNEGSKA (reference sequence). CDR3 residues: CSLPLRDTYEQYF. The CDR3 DNA sequence: TGCAGTCTACCACTTCGGGATACCTACGAGCAGTACTTC.

This clonotype showed up many times. The rearrangement links TRBV28 to TRBJ1-2, with TRBD1 identical over 8 bases. Germline V gene lookup returns CDR1 MDHEN and CDR2 SYDVKM. This CDR3 spans 15 amino acids. V was pared by 3 bases and J by 4 bases, with 7 bases of the junction left unmatched. The CDR3 loop is CASSFPDRASYGYTF. In DNA, the CDR3 is TGTGCCAGCAGTTTTCCGGACAGGGCGAGCTATGGCTACACCTTC.

This clonotype was counted at least ten times. The gene calls are TRBV6-2 or TRBV6-3 and TRBJ2-4, with 7 bases aligning to TRBD2. CDR1 is MNHEY and CDR2 is SVGEGT in the germline V gene. The trim removed 2 bases at V and 0 bases at J, leaving 4 bases unmatched. The length of the CDR3 is 16 residues. The CDR3 here is CASSYAGEIAKNIQYF. In nucleotides, the CDR3 is TGTGCCAGCAGTTACGCGGGGGAGATAGCCAAAAACATTCAGTACTTC.

In its sample, this clonotype was seen many times. The V and J genes are TRBV5-1 and TRBJ1-1; no clear D. V was cut by 3 bases and J by 7 bases, with 19 bases left in between. The CDR3 totals 15 residues. Germline V gene lookup returns CDR1 SGHRS and CDR2 YFSETQ. The CDR3 nucleotides are TGCGCCAGCAGCTCCTTGACGGACTCGATTGATGAAGCTTTCTTT. It specifies CASSSLTDSIDEAFF.

Ten or more counts support this clonotype. The V and J genes are TRBV19 and TRBJ2-7; no clear D. Germline CDR1 LNHDA, CDR2 SQIVND (reference sequence). V lost 3 bases to trimming and J lost 2 bases, with 8 bases between them. This CDR3 is 13 amino acids long. CDR3 nucleotide sequence: TGTGCCAGTAGTATCTCTCCTGCCTACGAGCAGTACTTC. It is translated as CASSISPAYEQYF.

The chain carries TRBV11-2 and TRBJ1-1; perhaps TRBD1 as D (6 bases). Per the germline V gene, CDR1 is SGHAT and CDR2 is FQNNGV. The CDR3 has 13 amino acids. V lost 1 base to trimming and J lost 9 bases, with 12 bases between them. In nucleotides, the CDR3 is TGTGCCAGCAGCTTAGGAGACAGGTCTCAAGCTTTCTTT. It is translated as CASSLGDRSQAFF.

This clonotype was seen many times. This chain links TRBV3-1 with TRBJ1-1; 7 bases fit TRBD1. CDR1 LGHDT and CDR2 YNNKEL come from the germline V gene (reference sequence). The CDR3 runs 15 residues. The J segment lost 6 bases and the V segment lost 4 bases, leaving 11 bases of the junction unmatched. Here the CDR3 reads CASSRVQWGQSEAFF. The CDR3 DNA follows: TGTGCCAGCAGCCGCGTACAGTGGGGACAGTCTGAAGCTTTCTTT. Supplemented by reference TRBV3-1 and TRBJ1-1, the full variable domain reads DTAVSQTPKYLVTQMGNDKSIKCEQNLGHDTMYWYKQDSKKFLKIMFSYNNKELIINETVPNRFSPKSPDKAHLNLHINSLELGDSAVYFCASSRVQWGQSEAFFGQGTRLTVV.

The chain recombines TRBV19 with TRBJ1-5; D possibly corresponds to TRBD1 (6 bases). Trimming removed 5 bases from V and 3 bases from J, with 11 bases in between. This CDR3 contains 14 residues. CDR1 is LNHDA and CDR2 is SQIVND in the germline V gene (reference sequence). CDR3 region: CASSDGGPNQPQHF. DNA of the CDR3: TGTGCCAGTAGTGATGGGGGGCCCAATCAGCCCCAGCATTTT.

This clonotype was seen at least ten times. This chain connects TRBV19 to TRBJ1-5; 7 bases align to TRBD1. CDR1 LNHDA and CDR2 SQIVND come from the germline V gene (reference sequence). The CDR3 extends over 15 amino acids. V lost 2 bases, J lost 2 bases, and 3 bases stayed unmatched. CDR3 DNA: TGTGCCAGTAGTATACAGGGGGGGGGCAATCAGCCCCAGCATTTT. Its translation: CASSIQGGGNQPQHF. Full variable domain (missing parts from reference TRBV19 and TRBJ1-5): DGGITQSPKYLFRKEGQNVTLSCEQNLNHDAMYWYRQDPGQGLRLIYYSQIVNDFQKGDIAEGYSVSREKKESFPLTVTSAQKNPTAFYLCASSIQGGGNQPQHFGDGTRLSIL.

This clonotype occurred a few times. The gene calls are TRBV20-1 and TRBJ2-7, with D tentatively TRBD1 (6 bases). CDR1 DFQATT and CDR2 SNEGSKA come from the germline V gene (reference sequence). This CDR3 is built from 13 residues. Trimming took off 0 bases at V and 3 bases at J, with 9 bases between the two ends. The CDR3 coding sequence is TGCAGTGCTAGAGATCGGACAGACTACGAGCAGTACTTC. Encoded protein: CSARDRTDYEQYF.

This clonotype has just a few counts. CDR3 bases: TGTGCCAGCAGCCAAGAGAACAGAAACACCATATATTTT. Protein sequence: CASSQENRNTIYF. This sequence joins TRBV3-1 and TRBJ1-3; no firm D call. The CDR3 has 13 amino acids. Germline-derived CDR1 and CDR2 are LGHDT and YNNKEL (reference sequence). Trimming removed 0 bases at V and 5 bases at J, with 5 bases between.

This clonotype has a count of ten or more. This rearrangement joins TRBV4-1 to TRBJ2-7; the D is unclear. The V end lost 1 base, the J end lost 3 bases, and 7 bases lay between the germline ends. The CDR3 extends over 13 amino acids. Germline CDR1 and CDR2: MGHRA and YSYEKL. The CDR3 coding sequence is TGCGCCAGCAGCCAAGGTCTGAGCTACGAGCAGTACTTC. This translates into CASSQGLSYEQYF.

CDR3 region: CASSLRVRGTGELFF. The CDR3 DNA reads TGTGCCAGCAGTTTAAGGGTCAGGGGGACCGGGGAGCTGTTTTTT. V and J are TRBV28 and TRBJ2-2; 7 nucleotides align to TRBD1. V lost 2 bases, J lost 5 bases, and 5 bases stayed unmatched. The CDR3 sequence is 15 residues long. CDR1 MDHEN and CDR2 SYDVKM come from the germline V gene.

This clonotype was counted at least ten times. The chain combines TRBV2 with TRBJ2-4, with D possibly TRBD2 on 5 matching bases. The CDR3 contains 14 residues. Germline values: CDR1 SNHLY, CDR2 FYNNEI. The germline V and J ends were trimmed by 6 bases and 0 bases, with 9 bases remaining between them. Here the CDR3 reads CASSHGIAKNIQYF. The CDR3 DNA is TGTGCCAGCAGCCACGGGATAGCCAAAAACATTCAGTACTTC.

This clonotype came up many times. The chain uses TRBV12-3 or TRBV12-4 and TRBJ1-3, with D perhaps TRBD1 (5 bases). The CDR3 runs to 15 residues. V dropped 5 bases and J dropped 1 base, with 12 bases sitting between them. CDR3 bases: TGTGCCAGCAGTCTTACGGGGGAATCTGGAAACACCATATATTTT. Translation gives CASSLTGESGNTIYF.

The chain couples TRBV12-3 or TRBV12-4 to TRBJ1-6; D possibly corresponds to TRBD1 (6 bases). The length of the CDR3 is 15 residues. Between the trimmed V and J ends, which lost 4 bases and 7 bases, there was a span of 14 bases. The CDR3 nucleotides read TGTGCCAGCAGTTATCAGGGGCCGTTAAATTCACCCCTCCACTTT. Its protein product is CASSYQGPLNSPLHF.